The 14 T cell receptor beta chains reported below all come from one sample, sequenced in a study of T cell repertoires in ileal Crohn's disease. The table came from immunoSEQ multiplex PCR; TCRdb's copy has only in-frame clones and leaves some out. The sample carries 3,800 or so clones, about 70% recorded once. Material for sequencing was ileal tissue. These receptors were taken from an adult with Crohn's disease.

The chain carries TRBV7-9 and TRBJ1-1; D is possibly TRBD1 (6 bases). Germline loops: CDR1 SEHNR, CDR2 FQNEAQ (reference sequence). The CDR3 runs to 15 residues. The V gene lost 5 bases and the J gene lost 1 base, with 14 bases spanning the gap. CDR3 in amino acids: CASSARTATNTEAFF. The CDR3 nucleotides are TGTGCCAGCAGCGCAAGGACAGCCACGAACACTGAAGCTTTCTTT.

Written as DNA, the CDR3 is TGTGCCAGCAGTTACCCTGACATCTCTGGAAACACCATATATTTT. Translated, it gives CASSYPDISGNTIYF. The V and J genes are TRBV6-6 and TRBJ1-3; D is unresolved. The CDR3 totals 15 residues. V was shortened by 2 bases and J by 0 bases, with 8 bases between the two germline ends. The germline gives CDR1 MNHNY, CDR2 SVGAGI (reference sequence).

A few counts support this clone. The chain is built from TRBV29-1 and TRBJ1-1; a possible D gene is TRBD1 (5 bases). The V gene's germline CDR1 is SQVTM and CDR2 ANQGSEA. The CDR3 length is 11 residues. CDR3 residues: CMGGENTEAFF. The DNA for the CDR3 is TGCATGGGGGGGGAGAACACTGAAGCTTTCTTT.

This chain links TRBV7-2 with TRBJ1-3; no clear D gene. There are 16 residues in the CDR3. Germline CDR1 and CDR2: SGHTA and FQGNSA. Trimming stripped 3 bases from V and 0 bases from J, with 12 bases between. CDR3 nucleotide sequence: TGTGCCAGCAGCTTGAACTCACCCGACTCTGGAAACACCATATATTTT. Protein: CASSLNSPDSGNTIYF.

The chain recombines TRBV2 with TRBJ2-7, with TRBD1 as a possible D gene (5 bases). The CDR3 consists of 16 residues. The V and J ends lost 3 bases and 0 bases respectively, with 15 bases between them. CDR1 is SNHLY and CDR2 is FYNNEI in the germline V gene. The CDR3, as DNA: TGTGCCAGCAGTGATTTTTTTGACAGCAGCTCCTACGAGCAGTACGTC. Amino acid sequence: CASSDFFDSSSYEQYV.

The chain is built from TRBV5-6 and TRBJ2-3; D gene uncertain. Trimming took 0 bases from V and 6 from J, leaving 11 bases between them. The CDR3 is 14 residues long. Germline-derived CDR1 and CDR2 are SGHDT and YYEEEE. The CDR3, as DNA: TGTGCCAGCAGCTTGGTATCCCTCTCTGATACGCAGTATTTT. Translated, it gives CASSLVSLSDTQYF.

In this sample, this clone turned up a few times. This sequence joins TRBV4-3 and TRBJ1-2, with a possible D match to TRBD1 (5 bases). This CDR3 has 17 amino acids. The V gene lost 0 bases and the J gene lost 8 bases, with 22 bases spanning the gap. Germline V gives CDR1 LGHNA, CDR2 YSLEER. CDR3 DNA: TGCGCCAGCAGCCAAGATTTGGGGACGGCGGGAGTTTTAGGCTACACCTTC. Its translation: CASSQDLGTAGVLGYTF.

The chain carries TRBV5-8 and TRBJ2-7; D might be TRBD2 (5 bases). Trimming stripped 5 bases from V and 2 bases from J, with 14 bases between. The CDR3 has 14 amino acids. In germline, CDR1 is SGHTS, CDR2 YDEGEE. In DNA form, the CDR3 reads TGTGCCAGCAGTCATGAGGACGGGACCTACGAGCAGTACTTC. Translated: CASSHEDGTYEQYF.

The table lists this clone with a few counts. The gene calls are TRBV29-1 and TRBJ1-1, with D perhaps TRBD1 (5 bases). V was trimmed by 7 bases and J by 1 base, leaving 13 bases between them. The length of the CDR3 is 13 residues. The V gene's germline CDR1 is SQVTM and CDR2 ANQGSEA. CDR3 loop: CSASQGPNTEAFF. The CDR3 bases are TGCAGCGCCTCTCAGGGCCCGAACACTGAAGCTTTCTTT.

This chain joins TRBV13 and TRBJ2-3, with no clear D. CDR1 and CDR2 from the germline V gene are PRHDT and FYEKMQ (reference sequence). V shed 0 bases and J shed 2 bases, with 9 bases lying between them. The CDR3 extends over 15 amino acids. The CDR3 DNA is TGTGCCAGCAGCTTAGGTGGCTCCTTCACAGATACGCAGTATTTT. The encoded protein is CASSLGGSFTDTQYF.

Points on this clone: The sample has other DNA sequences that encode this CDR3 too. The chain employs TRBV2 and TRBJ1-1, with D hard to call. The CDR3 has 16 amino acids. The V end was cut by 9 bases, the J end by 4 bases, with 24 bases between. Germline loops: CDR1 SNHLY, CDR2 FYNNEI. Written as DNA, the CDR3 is TGTGCCAGTGGAGGCGGCAGGAGAACGTCGCGCACTGAAGCTTTCTTT. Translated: CASGGGRRTSRTEAFF.

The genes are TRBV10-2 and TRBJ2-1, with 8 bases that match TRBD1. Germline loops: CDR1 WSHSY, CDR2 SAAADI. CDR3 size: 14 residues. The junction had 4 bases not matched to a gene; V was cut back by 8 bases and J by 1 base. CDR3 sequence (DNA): TGCGCCAGCCGGCAGGGGGCATCCTACAATGAGCAGTTCTTC. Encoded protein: CASRQGASYNEQFF.

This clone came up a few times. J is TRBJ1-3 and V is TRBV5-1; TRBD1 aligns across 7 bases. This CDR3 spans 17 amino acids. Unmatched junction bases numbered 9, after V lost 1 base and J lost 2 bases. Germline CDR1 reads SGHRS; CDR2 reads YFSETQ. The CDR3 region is CASSLYTGDIPGNTIYF. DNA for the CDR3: TGCGCCAGCAGCTTGTATACAGGGGATATCCCTGGAAACACCATATATTTT.

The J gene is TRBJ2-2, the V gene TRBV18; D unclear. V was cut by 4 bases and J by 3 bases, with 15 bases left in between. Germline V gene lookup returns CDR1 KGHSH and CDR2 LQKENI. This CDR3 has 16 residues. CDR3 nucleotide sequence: TGTGCCAGCTCACTGCATCCTCTGGCAGACACCGGGGAGCTGTTTTTT. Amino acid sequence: CASSLHPLADTGELFF.